This T cell receptor (beta chain) was retrieved from a study of graft-versus-host responses after intestinal transplantation. Notes on this clone: Its antigen remains unknown.

The table came from immunoSEQ multiplex PCR; TCRdb's copy has only in-frame clones and leaves some out. The data show 80,000 to 95,000 clones, about 92% seen once. The V end was cut by 4 bases, the J end by 6 bases, with 13 bases between. This CDR3 has 13 residues. Per the germline V gene, CDR1 is SGHRS and CDR2 is YFSETQ. Study-wide findings and caveats: Recipient-marrow GvH clones were detected, some having first appeared in ileum or blood.

The sample was unstimulated CD8+ T cells sorted from spleen or lymph node cells, taken before intestinal transplant. The V gene is TRBV5-1, the J gene TRBJ1-1, with a possible D match to TRBD1 (5 bases). The source is a human donor who received an intestinal transplant. The DNA for the CDR3 is TGCGCCAGCAGCGCTGGGGGGTGGCCTGAAGCTTTCTTT. Its translation is CASSAGGWPEAFF.